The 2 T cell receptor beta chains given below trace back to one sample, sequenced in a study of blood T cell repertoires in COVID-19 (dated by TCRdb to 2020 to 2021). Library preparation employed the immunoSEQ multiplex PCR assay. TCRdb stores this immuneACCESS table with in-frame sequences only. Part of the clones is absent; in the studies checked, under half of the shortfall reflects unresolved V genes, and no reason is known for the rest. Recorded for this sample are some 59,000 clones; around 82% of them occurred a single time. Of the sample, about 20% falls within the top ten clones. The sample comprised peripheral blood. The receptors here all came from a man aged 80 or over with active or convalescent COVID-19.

The CDR3 sequence is CASTYSGSSYEQYF. CDR3 in DNA: TGCGCCAGCACATATAGCGGGAGCTCCTACGAGCAGTACTTC. The genes are TRBV5-1 and TRBJ2-7; 9 bases are a match to TRBD2. CDR1 and CDR2 from the germline V gene are SGHRS and YFSETQ. J gave up 0 bases and V 6 bases, and 4 bases lay outside the gene matches. The CDR3 spans 14 residues. Supplemented by reference TRBV5-1 and TRBJ2-7, the full variable domain reads KAGVTQTPRYLIKTRGQQVTLSCSPISGHRSVSWYQQTPGQGLQFLFEYFSETQRNKGNFPGRFSGRQFSNSRSEMNVSTLELGDSALYLCASTYSGSSYEQYFGPGTRLTVT.

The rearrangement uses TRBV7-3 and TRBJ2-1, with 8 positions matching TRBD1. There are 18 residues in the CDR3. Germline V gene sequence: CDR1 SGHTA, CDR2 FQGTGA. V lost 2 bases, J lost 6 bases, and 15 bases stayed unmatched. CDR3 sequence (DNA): TGTGCCAGCAGCTTACGCCCATTGGGACAGGAGACTACCAATGAGCAGTTCTTC. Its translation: CASSLRPLGQETTNEQFF.